Each of the 9 T cell receptor beta chains below was sequenced from the same sample in a study of tumor-infiltrating lymphocytes in primary liver carcinoma. A constant-region primer primed TCR beta cDNA synthesis from 400 to 550 ng of total RNA. A slightly modified ARM-PCR protocol with three nested multiplex PCR rounds produced these TCR beta libraries. TRBV1-TRBV30 forward primers and a C-beta reverse primer were used in the first two PCR rounds, which each ran for approximately 10 cycles. TCRdb reprocessed the multiplex PCR reads via MiXCR and lists one record per CDR3 protein. The table includes around 37,000 distinct CDR3 sequences, 75% detected once. It was from about 19-30 mg of unsorted bulk tissue that RNA and DNA were co-extracted. The sequenced sample was tumor-adjacent normal liver tissue. The receptors were sampled from a man aged 40-49 years with primary liver carcinoma and hepatitis B virus infection.

On this clonotype: Sequence at one end of the junction differs from germline and may be a read error. The rearrangement joins TRBV6-6 to TRBJ2-7; D is possibly TRBD2 (6 bases). CDR3 length: 12 amino acids. CDR1 and CDR2 (germline): MNHNY, SVGAGI (reference sequence). CDR3 amino acids: CDSSPGAGDQYF. The CDR3 coding sequence is TGTGACAGCAGCCCCGGAGCGGGCGATCAGTACTTC.

The chain joins TRBV6-1 to TRBJ2-1; 8 nucleotides line up with TRBD2. With V trimmed by 2 bases and J by 8 bases, 5 bases remained unmatched. This CDR3 comprises 14 residues. Germline CDR1 is MNHNS and CDR2 is SASEGT. The CDR3 nucleotides read TGTGCCAGCAGTGAAACTCTGCGGGAGGATGAGCAGTTCTTC. This translates into CASSETLREDEQFF.

In regard to this clonotype: The CDR3 carries no conserved terminal phenylalanine or tryptophan, so it likely arises from a read error. The chain combines TRBV7-8 with TRBJ1-6; possible D gene TRBD1, 6 bases. Germline V gene sequence: CDR1 SGHVS, CDR2 FQNEAQ. V was clipped by 9 bases and J by 6 bases, with 18 bases between them. CDR3 length: 15 amino acids. CDR3 DNA: TGTGCCAGTAGCCTATCACAGGGTAGTAATTCACCCCTCCACTCT. It codes for CASSLSQGSNSPLHS.

V gene TRBV2 combines with J gene TRBJ1-4; no definite D call. V was trimmed by 6 bases and J by 8 bases, leaving 10 bases between them. This CDR3 region has 12 residues. Germline V CDR1 and CDR2: SNHLY, FYNNEI. The CDR3 DNA reads as TGTGCCAGCAGACGAGATCGGGAAAAACTGTTTTTT. It codes for CASRRDREKLFF.

Of note for this clonotype: This clone may be a read error of a much larger clone one base away. The chain carries TRBV19 and TRBJ1-2; D call uncertain. The V gene's germline CDR1 is LNHDA and CDR2 SQIVND (reference sequence). This CDR3 region has 13 residues. The chain's CDR3 is CASGRIPAYGHTF. The CDR3 bases are TGTGCCAGTGGGAGGATACCAGCCTATGGCCACACCTTC.

A remark on this clonotype: One end of the junction is discordant with germline, which a read error may explain. CDR3: CASSPGTNTDTLYF. The CDR3 bases are TGCGCTAGCAGCCCCGGGACCAACACAGATACGCTGTATTTT. The chain employs TRBV5-1 and TRBJ2-3; D possibly matches TRBD1 or TRBD2 (5 bases each). The germline CDR1 and CDR2 sequences are SGHRS and YFSETQ. This CDR3 comprises 14 residues.

The sample holds many counts of this clonotype. CDR3: CASSLGAVNTEAFF. The CDR3, as DNA: TGTGCCAGCAGTTTAGGGGCCGTGAACACTGAAGCTTTCTTT. The V and J genes are TRBV2 and TRBJ1-1, with D perhaps TRBD1 (5 bases). The CDR3 has 14 amino acids. Deletions cut 5 bases from V and 0 bases from J, with 10 bases between. From germline, CDR1 is SNHLY and CDR2 FYNNEI.

The V gene is TRBV4-3, the J gene TRBJ2-5, with TRBD1 identical over 9 bases. V lost 3 bases to trimming and J lost 14 bases; unmatched junction nucleotides: 16. CDR1 and CDR2 from the germline V gene are LGHNA and YSLEER. The CDR3 runs to 15 residues. The CDR3 region is CASSHWGQGEESQYF. The CDR3 coding sequence is TGCGCCAGCAGCCATTGGGGACAGGGTGAGGAGAGCCAATACTTC.

Worth noting for this clonotype: At one of its ends the junction is not consistent with the germline gene, which may arise from a read error. The CDR3 protein is CASSSPLSNTGELFF. The CDR3 DNA sequence: TGCGCCAGCAGCTCGCCTTTGTCAAACACCGGGGAACTGTTTTTT. The genes are TRBV5-1 and TRBJ2-2, with a weak D call TRBD2 (5 bases). The germline CDR1 and CDR2 sequences are SGHRS and YFSETQ. The CDR3 has 15 amino acids. The whole variable domain, filled in from reference TRBV5-1 and TRBJ2-2, reads KAGVTQTPRYLIKTRGQQVTLSCSPISGHRSVSWYQQTPGQGLQFLFEYFSETQRNKGNFPGRFSGRQFSNSRSEMNVSTLELGDSALYLCASSSPLSNTGELFFGEGSRLTVL.